The 30 T cell receptor beta chains given below trace back to one sample, sequenced in a study of human T cells and chemical hapten exposure (dated by TCRdb to the early 2020s). Receptor libraries were prepared by RACE. TCRdb names NextSeq 500 as the instrument used. TCRdb redid the processing of the public reads, applying fastp at Q25 and MiXCR, and retained in-frame beta chains. Rows merge per CDR3 protein into single entries with the most common DNA and genes. The sample yields roughly 100,000 distinct CDR3 sequences; under 14% were counted once. The ten top clones hold approximately 3.4% of the sample. The time point label corresponds to: pre-sensitization, week 0. The treatment or condition tag for this specimen amounts to: therapeutic diphenylcyclopropenone sensitization with weekly scalp DPC. The material was whole blood, obtained in connection with sensitization to the hapten diphenylcyclopropenone (DPC). These receptor sequences come from a woman aged 55-70 years with alopecia areata. Some clones in this sample may be carry-over from other donors' samples.

This clonotype was picked up a small number of times. This chain uses TRBV7-8 with TRBJ1-1; D perhaps matches TRBD1 (5 bases). V was clipped by 5 bases and J by 6 bases, with 10 bases between them. The CDR3 is 12 amino acids. Germline V CDR1 and CDR2: SGHVS, FQNEAQ. The CDR3 is CASSGRVPEAFF. CDR3 sequence (DNA): TGTGCCAGCAGCGGCAGGGTTCCTGAAGCTTTCTTT.

Ten or more counts support this clonotype. J is TRBJ2-5 and V is TRBV4-2, with D perhaps TRBD2 (5 bases). The CDR3 is made up of 16 amino acids. Germline CDR1 is LGHNA and CDR2 is YNFKEQ. The germline V and J ends were trimmed by 0 bases and 5 bases, with 16 bases remaining between them. Written as DNA, the CDR3 is TGTGCCAGCAGCCAAGATCGTGGGTATACGGGGGAGACCCAGTACTTC. Protein product: CASSQDRGYTGETQYF.

This clonotype was recorded a few times. The V gene is TRBV9, the J gene TRBJ2-5; D unclear. This CDR3 has 15 amino acids. Germline CDR1 is SGDLS and CDR2 is YYNGEE. The ends were cut back, 0 bases at V and 5 bases at J, with 14 bases in the middle. In DNA form, the CDR3 reads TGTGCCAGCAGCGTAGGGTCCGGGTTTGGTGAGACCCAGTACTTC. It encodes CASSVGSGFGETQYF.

This clonotype was observed many times. This chain joins TRBV20-1 and TRBJ1-5; no definite D call. The germline gives CDR1 DFQATT, CDR2 SNEGSKA (reference sequence). This CDR3 contains 15 residues. V was pared by 5 bases and J by 6 bases, with 20 bases between. The CDR3 DNA reads TGCAGTGCTTCTTCTACCCCCCGGGAGAGTCAGCCCCAGCATTTT. Encoded protein: CSASSTPRESQPQHF.

A few counts support this clonotype. The chain couples TRBV5-1 to TRBJ1-1; 9 bases fit TRBD1. The trim removed 4 bases at V and 10 bases at J, leaving 8 bases unmatched. From germline, CDR1 is SGHRS and CDR2 YFSETQ. The CDR3 runs 13 residues. The CDR3 DNA follows: TGCGCCAGCAGCCCCGGGACAGGGACAAGAGCTTTCTTT. It yields the protein CASSPGTGTRAFF.

The chain uses TRBV29-1 and TRBJ2-5; no reliable D call. The V and J ends lost 7 bases and 5 bases respectively, with 17 bases between them. The CDR3 extends over 13 amino acids. Germline V gene lookup returns CDR1 SQVTM and CDR2 ANQGSEA. The CDR3 DNA follows: TGCAGCGGGGAAATACAAGAAAGGGAGACCCAGTACTTC. This encodes CSGEIQERETQYF.

This clonotype was detected ten times or more. The J gene is TRBJ2-3, the V gene TRBV12-3 or TRBV12-4; D remains unclear. This CDR3 comprises 13 residues. Deletions cut 6 bases from V and 2 bases from J, with 9 bases between. In nucleotides, the CDR3 is TGTGCCAGCAGCCAAGAATACACAGATACGCAGTATTTT. Amino acid sequence: CASSQEYTDTQYF.

The genes are TRBV11-2 and TRBJ2-4; 10 bases are shared with TRBD1. This CDR3 spans 16 amino acids. V shed 0 bases and J 5 bases; nucleotides not matched to a gene: 4. CDR1 is SGHAT, CDR2 FQNNGV, per germline. CDR3 sequence (DNA): TGTGCCAGCAGCTTAGATCTGACAGGGGGCCAAAACATTCAGTACTTC. Translating gives CASSLDLTGGQNIQYF.

In this sample, this clonotype turned up many times. The genes are TRBV2 and TRBJ2-7; 8 bases map to TRBD1. CDR1 and CDR2 (germline): SNHLY, FYNNEI. V lost 6 bases and J lost 0; bases outside the gene matches: 7. The CDR3 spans 15 residues. The CDR3 here is CASSPRTGTSYEQYF. Written as DNA, the CDR3 is TGTGCCAGCAGCCCAAGGACAGGGACCTCCTACGAGCAGTACTTC.

This clonotype was seen ten or more times. The gene calls are TRBV20-1 and TRBJ2-1; a weak D match, TRBD2 (5 bases). The V gene lost 6 bases and the J gene lost 9 bases, with 15 bases spanning the gap. The CDR3 is 12 residues long. Germline V gives CDR1 DFQATT, CDR2 SNEGSKA (reference sequence). The CDR3 coding sequence is TGCAGTGCCAGCGAAGGGAGCTTTGAGCAGTTCTTC. Its translation is CSASEGSFEQFF.

This clonotype has ten or more counts. V gene TRBV11-2 combines with J gene TRBJ2-7, with TRBD1 identical over 11 bases. The CDR3 loop spans 15 amino acids. Unmatched junction bases numbered 13, after V lost 6 bases and J lost 9 bases. CDR1 and CDR2 (germline): SGHAT, FQNNGV. The CDR3 here is CASSFQRTGGLGQYF. The CDR3 region has the DNA TGTGCCAGCAGTTTTCAACGGACAGGGGGCCTAGGGCAGTACTTC.

This clonotype was counted at least ten times. The CDR3 protein is CASSVLGGSDTIYF. The CDR3 DNA is TGTGCCAGCAGTGTTTTGGGGGGTTCTGACACCATATATTTT. V and J are TRBV6-1 and TRBJ1-3, with a tentative D call TRBD1 (5 bases). V shed 4 bases and J shed 8 bases, with 15 bases lying between them. The germline gives CDR1 MNHNS, CDR2 SASEGT. The CDR3 runs to 14 residues.

The CDR3 here is CAISDLFQTGDHNEQFF. DNA of the CDR3: TGTGCCATCAGTGATCTTTTCCAAACAGGGGACCACAATGAGCAGTTCTTC. The J gene is TRBJ2-1, the V gene TRBV10-3, with 7 bases that match TRBD1. The CDR3 extends over 17 amino acids. V gave up 3 bases and J gave up 5 bases; unmatched junction bases: 13. CDR1 and CDR2 (germline): ENHRY, SYGVKD.

This clonotype has ten or more counts. The gene calls are TRBV10-3 and TRBJ2-7; 7 nucleotides line up with TRBD1. CDR1 ENHRY and CDR2 SYGVKD come from the germline V gene. The CDR3 consists of 15 residues. V lost 3 bases to trimming and J lost 2 bases; unmatched junction nucleotides: 7. In DNA form, the CDR3 reads TGTGCCATCAGTGACTCCGGGACAGTAACCTACGAGCAGTACTTC. Its translation is CAISDSGTVTYEQYF.

This clonotype showed up just a few times. V usage is TRBV18 and J usage is TRBJ2-5, with a tentative D call TRBD2 (6 bases). The CDR3 contains 15 residues. Germline V lookup: CDR1 KGHSH, CDR2 LQKENI. Trimming removed 1 base at V and 5 bases at J, with 14 bases between. CDR3 residues: CASSPRQAAGETQYF. The CDR3 DNA follows: TGTGCCAGCTCACCACGCCAGGCTGCGGGGGAGACCCAGTACTTC.

In its sample, this clonotype was seen many times. The genes are TRBV6-4 and TRBJ1-2; D is undetermined. V lost 6 bases and J lost 0, with 14 bases in between. The CDR3 totals 15 residues. From germline, CDR1 is MRHNA and CDR2 SNTAGT. As DNA, the CDR3 is TGTGCCAGCAGGGAGGGCGCTGCGCCTAACTATGGCTACACCTTC. Translating gives CASREGAAPNYGYTF.

This clonotype was seen repeatedly, ten times or more. An end of the junction differs from the germline gene, which may be a read error. The chain employs TRBV7-7 and TRBJ2-1; TRBD2 agrees at 8 bases. From germline, CDR1 is SSHAT and CDR2 FNYEAQ (reference sequence). The CDR3 runs to 14 residues. The CDR3 DNA reads TGTGCTAGCAGCTTAGGTTCGGGGGGGAATGAGCAGTTCTTC. Its protein is CASSLGSGGNEQFF.

This clonotype was found a few times. The V gene is TRBV27, the J gene TRBJ2-1; TRBD2 aligns across 9 bases. The junction had 5 bases not matched to a gene; V was cut back by 6 bases and J by 2 bases. Germline assignment: CDR1 MNHEY and CDR2 SMNVEV (reference sequence). CDR3 size: 15 residues. CDR3 coding DNA: TGTGCCAGCAGAGAAGTAGCGGGGGCCTACAATGAGCAGTTCTTC. Its protein product is CASREVAGAYNEQFF.

In its sample, this clonotype was seen many times. The V and J genes are TRBV4-1 and TRBJ2-7, with TRBD1 matching over 8 bases. This CDR3 spans 14 amino acids. V dropped 4 bases and J dropped 3; count of bases not matched to a gene: 5. From germline, CDR1 is MGHRA and CDR2 YSYEKL. The CDR3 is CASSRGQGNYEQYF. The CDR3 region has the DNA TGCGCCAGCAGCCGAGGACAGGGAAACTACGAGCAGTACTTC.

This chain uses TRBV18 with TRBJ1-3, with unresolved D. This CDR3 contains 14 residues. Trimming removed 5 bases from V and 0 bases from J, with 8 bases in between. Per the germline V gene, CDR1 is KGHSH and CDR2 is LQKENI. CDR3 region: CASSGVNSGNTIYF. The DNA for the CDR3 is TGTGCCAGCTCAGGGGTCAACTCTGGAAACACCATATATTTT.

Concerning this clonotype itself: At one end the junction does not follow the germline gene, possibly because of a read error. J is TRBJ1-1 and V is TRBV20-1, with D perhaps TRBD1 (6 bases). This CDR3 spans 13 amino acids. Germline assignment: CDR1 DFQATT and CDR2 SNEGSKA (reference sequence). The CDR3 spells CSATRTAPTEASF. CDR3 sequence (DNA): TGCAGTGCTACACGGACAGCCCCCACTGAAGCTTCCTTT.

This chain joins TRBV29-1 and TRBJ2-7, with D perhaps being TRBD1 or TRBD2 (5 bases each). Trimming removed 5 bases from V and 7 bases from J, with 18 bases in between. The CDR3 is 13 amino acids. CDR1 and CDR2 from the germline V gene are SQVTM and ANQGSEA. CDR3 protein: CSVRPGSAWEQYF. CDR3 coding DNA: TGCAGCGTTCGGCCAGGGAGCGCATGGGAGCAGTACTTC.

This clonotype showed up many times. This rearrangement joins TRBV7-9 to TRBJ1-1, with D unclear. Germline values: CDR1 SEHNR, CDR2 FQNEAQ (reference sequence). The CDR3 has 14 amino acids. V was cut by 2 bases and J by 5 bases, with 12 bases left in between. The CDR3 DNA sequence: TGTGCCAGCAGCTTAATGGACCTTGGTACTGAAGCTTTCTTT. Translating it yields CASSLMDLGTEAFF.

V and J are TRBV7-3 and TRBJ1-1, with a weak D call TRBD1 (6 bases). The CDR3 is 14 amino acids. CDR1 and CDR2 (germline): SGHTA, FQGTGA. The V end was cut by 2 bases, the J end by 6 bases, with 13 bases between. For the CDR3, the DNA is TGTGCCAGCAGCTTATCGTCAGGGGTGGCTGAAGCTTTCTTT. Translating it yields CASSLSSGVAEAFF.

This clonotype came up a few times. The chain couples TRBV6-5 to TRBJ2-1; TRBD1 or TRBD2 may be the D gene (5 bases each). The CDR3 has 13 residues. Germline V lookup: CDR1 MNHEY, CDR2 SVGAGI. V gave up 6 bases and J gave up 12 bases, with 18 bases separating them. The CDR3 bases are TGTGCCAGCAGCCAAGGGACCTTTGGATGGCAGTTCTTC. Encoded protein: CASSQGTFGWQFF.

V usage is TRBV11-2 and J usage is TRBJ2-5; the D gene is possibly TRBD2 (6 bases). V gave up 4 bases and J gave up 4 bases, with 16 bases separating them. The CDR3 length is 15 residues. Germline assignment: CDR1 SGHAT and CDR2 FQNNGV. The CDR3: CASSSLGEATETQYF. Written as DNA, the CDR3 is TGTGCCAGCAGCTCGTTGGGGGAGGCGACAGAGACCCAGTACTTC.

This clonotype was recorded many times. This rearrangement joins TRBV12-3 or TRBV12-4 to TRBJ1-4; the D is unclear. Trimming stripped 2 bases from V and 4 bases from J, with 2 bases between. The CDR3 is made up of 12 amino acids. CDR3 coding DNA: TGTGCCAGCAGTTTACGTAATGAAAAACTGTTTTTT. It translates to CASSLRNEKLFF.

This clonotype has at least ten counts. V gene TRBV20-1 combines with J gene TRBJ1-5; D is undetermined. Per germline, CDR1 DFQATT and CDR2 SNEGSKA (reference sequence). The length of the CDR3 is 13 residues. The V end was cut by 0 bases, the J end by 6 bases, with 9 bases between. This chain's CDR3 is CSARDHGFQPQHF. As DNA, the CDR3 is TGCAGTGCTAGAGATCACGGTTTTCAGCCCCAGCATTTT.

In this sample, this clonotype turned up many times. The CDR3 region has the DNA TGTGCCAGCAGCTCGGCCCTAACAGGCCAGCCCCAGCATTTT. This translates into CASSSALTGQPQHF. The rearrangement uses TRBV7-9 and TRBJ1-5; possibly TRBD1 for D (5 bases). V was clipped by 4 bases and J by 7 bases, with 14 bases between them. Germline V gene sequence: CDR1 SEHNR, CDR2 FQNEAQ (reference sequence). This CDR3 spans 14 amino acids.

This clonotype has only a few counts. The chain combines TRBV7-8 with TRBJ1-6; 8 positions agree with TRBD1. CDR3 size: 15 residues. The V segment lost 3 bases and the J segment 10 bases; nucleotides outside the gene matches: 8. The germline V gene encodes CDR1 SGHVS and CDR2 FQNEAQ. CDR3: CASSFGQGEASPLHF. The CDR3 nucleotides read TGTGCCAGCAGCTTCGGACAGGGCGAAGCGTCACCCCTCCACTTT.